The 24 T cell receptor beta chains in this list originate from one sample, sequenced in a study of T cells after yellow fever vaccination (dated by TCRdb to the late 2010s). Library preparation used 5' RACE. The sample was run on an Illumina HiSeq 2500. The raw public reads went through TCRdb reprocessing: fastp at Q25, MiXCR clone calling, in-frame beta chains kept. Every CDR3 protein is listed once, alongside the most common genes and DNA of its rows. For this sample there are 110,000 to 150,000 distinct CDR3 sequences; under 7% appear just once. The leading ten clones occupy approximately 0.64% of the sample. The intended sense of this specimen's treatment or condition label: live attenuated yellow fever vaccine strain. The source material was CD4+ T cells sorted from PBMCs, sampled 10 days after the yellow fever booster vaccination. All receptors derive from a man under 40 who received the YFV17D yellow fever vaccine.

At least ten counts were recorded for this clonotype. The chain uses TRBV7-9 and TRBJ2-1, with 10 bases matching TRBD1. The V segment lost 11 bases and the J segment 2 bases; nucleotides outside the gene matches: 6. Germline-derived CDR1 and CDR2 are SEHNR and FQNEAQ (reference sequence). The CDR3 covers 14 residues. The CDR3 nucleotides are TGTGCCCTAAGGACAGGGGGGACCTACAATGAGCAGTTCTTC. It is translated as CALRTGGTYNEQFF.

This clonotype was seen repeatedly, ten times or more. V usage is TRBV5-1 and J usage is TRBJ2-7; 9 bases match TRBD2. This CDR3 is built from 13 residues. V gave up 4 bases and J gave up 9 bases; unmatched junction bases: 8. Germline CDR1 and CDR2: SGHRS and YFSETQ. This CDR3 reads CASSTGTSLRQYF. Here the CDR3 DNA reads TGCGCCAGCAGCACCGGGACTAGCTTAAGGCAGTACTTC.

The V gene is TRBV20-1, the J gene TRBJ2-7, with D possibly matching TRBD1 (5 bases). Trimming shortened V by 3 bases and J by 5 bases, and 14 bases separated the two germline ends. Germline V gene sequence: CDR1 DFQATT, CDR2 SNEGSKA (reference sequence). This CDR3 comprises 13 residues. CDR3 amino acids: CSARSPQGHEQYF. CDR3 nucleotide sequence: TGCAGTGCTAGGTCCCCTCAGGGCCACGAGCAGTACTTC.

This clonotype was observed at least ten times. V usage is TRBV7-6 and J usage is TRBJ2-1, with 12 bases aligning to TRBD2. Trimming at V came to 2 bases and at J to 0 bases, leaving 2 bases not matched to a gene. Germline-derived CDR1 and CDR2 are SGHVS and FNYEAQ. This CDR3 is 17 amino acids long. CDR3 DNA: TGTGCCAGCAGCTTAACGACTAGCGGGAGCTCCTACAATGAGCAGTTCTTC. Amino acid sequence: CASSLTTSGSSYNEQFF.

This clonotype was found a few times. The V call is TRBV20-1, the J call TRBJ2-3; 10 nucleotides match TRBD2. V lost 3 bases, J lost 1 base, and 10 bases stayed unmatched. CDR3 length: 17 amino acids. Germline CDR1 and CDR2: DFQATT and SNEGSKA (reference sequence). In DNA form, the CDR3 reads TGCAGTGCTAGTCGTTCTAGCGGGAGCGGGGGCACAGATACGCAGTATTTT. Amino acids: CSASRSSGSGGTDTQYF.

The chain combines TRBV3-2 with TRBJ2-1; no check of the table's D call, TRBD2, against the DNA was made. TRBV3-2 is described as a pseudogene. CDR3 length: 15 residues. The CDR3 DNA follows: TGTGCCTCCTCCGAAGGGAGCGGGGTCTACAATGAGCAGTTCTTC. It translates to CASSEGSGVYNEQFF.

This clonotype was observed a few times. The chain carries TRBV7-2 and TRBJ2-7; a weak D match, TRBD1 (5 bases). V was trimmed by 4 bases and J by 4 bases, leaving 17 bases between them. This CDR3 has 15 amino acids. The germline V gene has CDR1 SGHTA and CDR2 FQGNSA. The CDR3 region has the DNA TGTGCCAGCAGCTCTCAGGGCGCCTACTTTTACGAGCAGTACTTC. Translating it yields CASSSQGAYFYEQYF.

This clonotype came up many times. This chain links TRBV20-1 with TRBJ2-1, with 7 positions matching TRBD2. The germline V gene encodes CDR1 DFQATT and CDR2 SNEGSKA (reference sequence). The CDR3 covers 15 residues. The V segment lost 0 bases and the J segment 4 bases; nucleotides outside the gene matches: 6. Written as DNA, the CDR3 is TGCAGTGCTAGAGAACCCTTGCGGGGGTACAATGAGCAGTTCTTC. It translates to CSAREPLRGYNEQFF.

The sample holds many counts of this clonotype. The chain employs TRBV5-6 and TRBJ2-7, with TRBD2 identical over 7 bases. V lost 3 bases, J lost 2 bases, and 14 bases stayed unmatched. The CDR3 has 17 residues. The germline V gene encodes CDR1 SGHDT and CDR2 YYEEEE. CDR3 coding DNA: TGTGCCAGCAGCTCTAGCGGACCCACCTATAGCCCCTACGAGCAGTACTTC. Translated: CASSSSGPTYSPYEQYF.

For this clonotype: This sequence may be a read error, since a much larger clone differs from it by one base. The V call is TRBV5-1, the J call TRBJ2-6; D gene uncertain. The germline V gene encodes CDR1 SGHRS and CDR2 YFSETQ. This CDR3 is built from 14 residues. V lost 5 bases to trimming and J lost 6 bases, with 12 bases between them. CDR3 sequence (DNA): TGCGCCAGCAGTCCAGGTGCCGCGGCCAACGTCCTGACTTTC. Translation: CASSPGAAANVLTF.

This clonotype was counted ten times or more. The gene calls are TRBV4-2 and TRBJ2-7; no definite D call. Germline CDR1 is LGHNA and CDR2 is YNFKEQ. The CDR3 extends over 15 amino acids. Trimming took off 1 base at V and 0 bases at J, with 10 bases between the two ends. The CDR3 DNA reads TGTGCCAGCAGCCAAGTTGGGCAGGCCTCCTACGAGCAGTACTTC. This translates into CASSQVGQASYEQYF.

This clonotype came up a few times. Written as DNA, the CDR3 is TGTGCCAGCAGCTTAGGACAGGGGACCTACAATGAGCAGTTCTTC. This encodes CASSLGQGTYNEQFF. The rearrangement joins TRBV7-2 to TRBJ2-1, with 8 bases lining up with TRBD1. Looked up from germline, CDR1 is SGHTA and CDR2 is FQGNSA. The junction had 1 base not matched to a gene; V was cut back by 1 base and J by 2 bases. The CDR3 runs to 15 residues.

The sample holds one count of this clonotype. A much larger clone differs from this one at a single base, so this may be a read error. The gene calls are TRBV5-1 and TRBJ2-3; a weak D match, TRBD2 (6 bases). CDR3 size: 17 residues. CDR1 SGHRS and CDR2 YFSETQ come from the germline V gene. Trimming left V 7 bases short and J 5 bases short, with 26 bases between. The CDR3 DNA reads as TGCGCCAGCTTCCGAGAGGCGGGACGAGCAGCCCGAGATACGCAGTATTTT. Amino acids: CASFREAGRAARDTQYF.

Remarks on this clonotype: This may come from a read error, since a much larger clone is one base off. The chain is built from TRBV5-1 and TRBJ2-1, with 12 bases lining up with TRBD2. Germline CDR1 is SGHRS and CDR2 is YFSETQ. The CDR3 extends over 17 amino acids. Losses at the gene ends were 7 bases for V and 7 bases for J; bases not matched to a gene: 15. The CDR3 DNA reads as TGCGCCAGCGGAGTCCTAGCGGGAGGGCCGGGGAGGAATGAGCAGTTCTTC. It yields the protein CASGVLAGGPGRNEQFF. The complete variable domain, with remaining parts taken from reference TRBV5-1 and TRBJ2-1, reads KAGVTQTPRYLIKTRGQQVTLSCSPISGHRSVSWYQQTPGQGLQFLFEYFSETQRNKGNFPGRFSGRQFSNSRSEMNVSTLELGDSALYLCASGVLAGGPGRNEQFFGPGTRLTVL.

This clonotype was seen repeatedly, ten times or more. The chain uses TRBV9 and TRBJ2-5, with 8 bases fitting TRBD1. This CDR3 region has 16 residues. Losses at the gene ends were 4 bases for V and 2 bases for J; bases not matched to a gene: 10. Germline CDR1 is SGDLS and CDR2 is YYNGEE. The CDR3 loop is CASSSRTGRRQETQYF. As DNA, the CDR3 is TGTGCCAGCAGCTCTAGGACAGGGAGGAGGCAAGAGACCCAGTACTTC.

This chain links TRBV19 with TRBJ1-2; tentatively, D is TRBD1 (6 bases). CDR3 length: 12 residues. The germline V and J ends were trimmed by 8 bases and 7 bases, with 14 bases remaining between them. Looked up from germline, CDR1 is LNHDA and CDR2 is SQIVND (reference sequence). Here the CDR3 reads CASENRVFGYTF. The CDR3 DNA is TGTGCCAGTGAGAACAGGGTATTTGGCTACACCTTC.

This clonotype was counted ten times or more. The V call is TRBV20-1, the J call TRBJ1-4, with 9 positions matching TRBD1. Germline V gene data show CDR1 as DFQATT and CDR2 as SNEGSKA (reference sequence). Trimming removed 6 bases from V and 7 bases from J; junction bases left unmatched: 9. The CDR3 is 14 amino acids. CDR3 sequence reads: CSANRQGGGEKLFF. For the CDR3, the DNA is TGCAGTGCCAACCGACAGGGGGGAGGTGAAAAACTGTTTTTT.

This clonotype was seen many times. The gene calls are TRBV7-6 and TRBJ2-1; 7 nucleotides agree with TRBD2. Trimming cost V 1 base and J 9 bases; bases outside gene matches: 6. The germline CDR1 and CDR2 sequences are SGHVS and FNYEAQ. The CDR3 consists of 14 residues. CDR3 coding DNA: TGTGCCAGCAGCTTAGTAGGACTAGGTAGTGAGCAGTTCTTC. Translated, it gives CASSLVGLGSEQFF.

This clonotype was counted at least ten times. The V gene is TRBV4-3, the J gene TRBJ1-6; no definite D call. The CDR3 extends over 15 amino acids. V was shortened by 0 bases and J by 2 bases, with 5 bases between the two germline ends. The germline gives CDR1 LGHNA, CDR2 YSLEER. The CDR3 protein is CASSQEATYNSPLHF. CDR3 in DNA: TGCGCCAGCAGCCAAGAAGCTACCTATAATTCACCCCTCCACTTT.

This clonotype was observed many times. The rearrangement uses TRBV14 and TRBJ2-1; D tentatively fits TRBD1 or TRBD2 (6 bases each). The CDR3 runs 16 residues. Germline V lookup: CDR1 SGHDN, CDR2 FVKESK. Trimming stripped 0 bases from V and 6 bases from J, with 15 bases between. CDR3 protein: CASSQEGRGGFNEQFF. CDR3 DNA sequence: TGTGCCAGCAGCCAAGAGGGCAGAGGGGGGTTCAATGAGCAGTTCTTC.

This clonotype was observed many times. The chain carries TRBV29-1 and TRBJ2-3; D not resolved. The germline gives CDR1 SQVTM, CDR2 ANQGSEA. The V gene lost 4 bases and the J gene lost 2 bases, with 7 bases spanning the gap. The CDR3 covers 12 residues. The CDR3 sequence is CSVVENTDTQYF. CDR3 nucleotides: TGCAGCGTTGTGGAGAACACAGATACGCAGTATTTT.

This clonotype was seen many times. The gene calls are TRBV12-3 or TRBV12-4 and TRBJ2-6; D remains ambiguous. Between the trimmed V and J ends, which lost 3 bases and 2 bases, there was a span of 14 bases. The CDR3 loop spans 17 amino acids. The CDR3: CASSFYRSLTGANVLTF. Written as DNA, the CDR3 is TGTGCCAGCAGTTTCTATCGCAGCTTGACTGGGGCCAACGTCCTGACTTTC.

This clonotype was detected many times. The J gene is TRBJ1-5, the V gene TRBV7-2, with 10 bases aligning to TRBD1. Per germline, CDR1 SGHTA and CDR2 FQGNSA. This CDR3 has 14 amino acids. V trimming: 1 base; J trimming: 10 bases; junction bases outside the gene matches: 4. CDR3 sequence (DNA): TGTGCCAGCAGCTTAGAGGGACAGGGGACACCCCAGCATTTT. Encoded protein: CASSLEGQGTPQHF. Drawing the rest from reference TRBV7-2 and TRBJ1-5, the complete variable domain is GAGVSQSPSNKVTEKGKDVELRCDPISGHTALYWYRQSLGQGLEFLIYFQGNSAPDKSGLPSDRFSAERTGGSVSTLTIQRTQQEDSAVYLCASSLEGQGTPQHFGDGTRLSIL.

This clonotype was observed a few times. The V call is TRBV20-1, the J call TRBJ2-3, with a weak D call TRBD1 (6 bases). V lost 6 bases, J lost 2 bases, and 15 bases lay in between. The CDR3 loop spans 14 amino acids. Germline CDR1 is DFQATT and CDR2 is SNEGSKA (reference sequence). In nucleotides, the CDR3 is TGCAGTGCCACTAGGACAGCGACCACAGATACGCAGTATTTT. It encodes CSATRTATTDTQYF.